This entry lists 3 T cell receptor beta chains sequenced from one sample in a study of Graves' ophthalmopathy and Graves' hyperthyroidism. Transcripts of RNA were the source for amplifying TCR beta CDR3 regions. Investigators did first-round RT-PCR with HTBI primers, then second-round multiplex PCR. TCRdb ran MiXCR on the multiplex PCR reads and lists one entry per CDR3 protein. This sample yields over a million distinct CDR3 sequences, of which about 36% are seen a single time; around 10% belongs to the top ten. The sample was peripheral blood or thyroid tissue (not recorded which). The receptor set was obtained from an adult man with Graves' hyperthyroidism.

The rearrangement joins TRBV7-3 to TRBJ1-1, with D perhaps matching TRBD1 (5 bases). This CDR3 contains 18 residues. Trimming removed 7 bases from V and 1 base from J, with 25 bases in between. From germline, CDR1 is SGHTA and CDR2 FQGTGA. CDR3 DNA: TGTGCCAGCACCACCTCCGTTATAGGGACTAGCGAGAACACTGAAGCTTTCTTT. Translating gives CASTTSVIGTSENTEAFF.

Only a few counts were recorded for this clonotype. V is TRBV25-1 and J is TRBJ2-7, with D unresolved. Looked up from germline, CDR1 is MGHDK and CDR2 is SYGVNS. This CDR3 is built from 12 residues. Trimming pared 4 bases from V and 3 bases from J, leaving 7 bases between. The CDR3 coding sequence is TGTGCCAGCAGTGGCCCCTTCTACGAGCAGTACTTC. Protein sequence: CASSGPFYEQYF.

In its sample, this clonotype was seen a few times. A read error is possible here, since a much larger clone lies one base away. The V gene is TRBV20-1, the J gene TRBJ2-5; D unresolved. Germline CDR1 is DFQATT and CDR2 is SNEGSKA (reference sequence). The length of the CDR3 is 14 residues. Trimming cost V 5 bases and J 5 bases, with 18 bases left between them. The CDR3: CSARPAVFGETQYF. CDR3 DNA sequence: TGCAGTGCTCGGCCCGCGGTATTTGGGGAGACCCAGTACTTC.